This T cell receptor beta chain was obtained from a study of vaccination and CD4 T cells after COVID-19. This clonotype was observed a few times. Its antigen is currently unknown. The CDR3 has 14 amino acids. Germline V lookup: CDR1 SGHTA, CDR2 FQGNSA. The V gene lost 0 bases and the J gene lost 4 bases, with 9 bases spanning the gap. Treatment specified: approximately 10-day PBMC culture with coronavirus spike peptide pools or control peptides (ViraFEST assay). US Alpha, Beta and Delta variants postdated the positive PCR dates, which ran from March to December 2020. The Oncomine TCR Beta short-read assay generated sequence data from the DNA of cultured CD4+ T cells. The source of extracted genomic DNA was cultured CD4+ T cells. TCRdb re-called the PCR reads through MiXCR, storing one row per CDR3 protein. Here the sample spans about 5,600 distinct CDR3 sequences, about two fifths being singletons. The study, taken as a whole, reports: Among reactive clones from convalescent patients, a median roughly 85% appeared only post-vaccination. Median SARS-CoV-2-reactive clonotype numbers went from 21 to 38; this increase was not significant.

This chain connects TRBV7-2 to TRBJ2-5, with D possibly TRBD2 on 6 matching bases. The receptor was derived from a human donor who had recovered from COVID-19. Sequencing was carried out using CD4+ T cells from blood, cultured in vitro. CDR3 coding DNA: TGTGCCAGCAGCTTAGCGGGGGGTCCAGAGACCCAGTACTTC. It encodes CASSLAGGPETQYF.